The sequence of this T cell receptor beta chain was determined in a study of blood T cell repertoires in COVID-19. The overall study: The samples span acute and convalescent COVID-19 from the United States, Italy and Spain.

The assay was immunoSEQ multiplex PCR, and TCRdb's table has in-frame clones only and misses some. Of tens of thousands of clones listed, approximately 96% were seen once; the top ten hold approximately 4.2%. The CDR3 spans 17 residues. V gave up 2 bases and J gave up 2 bases; unmatched junction bases: 6. Germline V lookup: CDR1 SGDLS, CDR2 YYNGEE. The sequencing input was peripheral blood. The rearrangement uses TRBV9 and TRBJ2-3; 12 positions match TRBD1. The sequence was obtained from a human donor with active COVID-19. The donor label of this sample is uncertain. CDR3 protein: CASSVPPGQGATDTQYF. The CDR3 region has the DNA TGTGCCAGCAGCGTCCCCCCGGGACAGGGGGCCACAGATACGCAGTATTTT.